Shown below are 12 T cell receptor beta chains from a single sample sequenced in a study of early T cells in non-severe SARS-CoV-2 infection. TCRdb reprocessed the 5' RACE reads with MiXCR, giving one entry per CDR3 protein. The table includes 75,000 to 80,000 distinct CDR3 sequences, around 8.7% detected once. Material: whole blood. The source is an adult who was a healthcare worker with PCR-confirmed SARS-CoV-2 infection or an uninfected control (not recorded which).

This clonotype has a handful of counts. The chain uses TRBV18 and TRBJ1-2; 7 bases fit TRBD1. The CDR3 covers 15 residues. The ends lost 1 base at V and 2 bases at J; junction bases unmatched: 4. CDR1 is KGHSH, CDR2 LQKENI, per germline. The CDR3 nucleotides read TGTGCCAGCTCACCACGGCAGGGGGAGAACTATGGCTACACCTTC. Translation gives CASSPRQGENYGYTF.

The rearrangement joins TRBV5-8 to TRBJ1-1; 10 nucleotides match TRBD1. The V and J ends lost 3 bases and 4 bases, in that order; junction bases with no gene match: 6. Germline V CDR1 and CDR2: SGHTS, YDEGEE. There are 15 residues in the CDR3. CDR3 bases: TGTGCCAGCAGCTCGCCGGGACAGGGGATCACTGAAGCTTTCTTT. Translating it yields CASSSPGQGITEAFF.

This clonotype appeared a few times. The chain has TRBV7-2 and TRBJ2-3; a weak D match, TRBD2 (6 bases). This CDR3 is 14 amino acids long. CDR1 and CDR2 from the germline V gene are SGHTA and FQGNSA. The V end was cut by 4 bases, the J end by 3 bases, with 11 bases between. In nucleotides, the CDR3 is TGTGCCAGCAGCTCGGGACTGGCTACAGATACGCAGTATTTT. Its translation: CASSSGLATDTQYF.

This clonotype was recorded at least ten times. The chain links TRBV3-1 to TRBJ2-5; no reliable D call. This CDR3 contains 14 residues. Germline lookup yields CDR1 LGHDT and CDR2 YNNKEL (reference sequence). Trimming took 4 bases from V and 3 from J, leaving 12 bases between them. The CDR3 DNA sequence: TGTGCCAGCAGCCGCTATGAGGCAGAAGAGACCCAGTACTTC. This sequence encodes CASSRYEAEETQYF.

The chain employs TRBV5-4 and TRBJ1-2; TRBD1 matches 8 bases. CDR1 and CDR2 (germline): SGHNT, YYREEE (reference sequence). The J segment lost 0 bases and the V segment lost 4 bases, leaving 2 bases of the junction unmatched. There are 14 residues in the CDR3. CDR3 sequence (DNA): TGTGCCAGCAGCCCGGACAGGGCTAACTATGGCTACACCTTC. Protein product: CASSPDRANYGYTF.

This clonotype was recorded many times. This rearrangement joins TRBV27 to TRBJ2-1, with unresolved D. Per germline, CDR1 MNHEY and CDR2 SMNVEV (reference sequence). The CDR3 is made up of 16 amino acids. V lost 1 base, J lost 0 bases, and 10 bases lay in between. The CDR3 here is CASSLWSPSSYNEQFF. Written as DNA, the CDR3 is TGTGCCAGCAGTTTATGGTCCCCGAGCTCCTACAATGAGCAGTTCTTC.

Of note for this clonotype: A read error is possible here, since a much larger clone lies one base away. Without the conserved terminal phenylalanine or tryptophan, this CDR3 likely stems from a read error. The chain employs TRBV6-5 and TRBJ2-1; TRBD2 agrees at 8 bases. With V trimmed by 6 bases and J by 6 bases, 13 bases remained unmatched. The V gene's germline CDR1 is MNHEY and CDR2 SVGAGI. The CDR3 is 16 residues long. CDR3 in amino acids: CASRESPLAVFNEQFI. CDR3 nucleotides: TGTGCCAGCAGGGAAAGTCCACTAGCGGTTTTCAATGAGCAGTTCATC.

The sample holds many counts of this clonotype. CDR3 bases: TGTGCCAGCAGCCAACATAGTGGGACCCAGTACTTC. Translation: CASSQHSGTQYF. This sequence joins TRBV7-9 and TRBJ2-5; no clear D gene. CDR1 and CDR2 from the germline V gene are SEHNR and FQNEAQ (reference sequence). CDR3 length: 12 residues. Trimming removed 5 bases from V and 7 bases from J, with 11 bases in between.

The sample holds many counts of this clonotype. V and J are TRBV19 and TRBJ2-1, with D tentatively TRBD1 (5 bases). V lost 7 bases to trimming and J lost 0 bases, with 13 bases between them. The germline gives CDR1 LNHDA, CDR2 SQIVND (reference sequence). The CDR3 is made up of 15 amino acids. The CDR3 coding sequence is TGTGCCAGTACGGCACTCGACAGCTCCTACAATGAGCAGTTCTTC. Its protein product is CASTALDSSYNEQFF.

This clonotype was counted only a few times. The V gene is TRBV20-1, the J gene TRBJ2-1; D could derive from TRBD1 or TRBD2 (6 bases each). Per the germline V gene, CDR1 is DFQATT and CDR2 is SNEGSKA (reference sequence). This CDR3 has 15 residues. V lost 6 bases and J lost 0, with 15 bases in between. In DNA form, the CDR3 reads TGCAGTGCCTTAAGGGGGGCGAGCTCCTACAATGAGCAGTTCTTC. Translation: CSALRGASSYNEQFF.

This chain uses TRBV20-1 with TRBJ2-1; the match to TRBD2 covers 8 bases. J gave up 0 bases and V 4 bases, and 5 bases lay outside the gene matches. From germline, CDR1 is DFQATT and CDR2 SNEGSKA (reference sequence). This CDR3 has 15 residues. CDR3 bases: TGCAGTGCTACTCCCGGGACTAGCTCCTACAATGAGCAGTTCTTC. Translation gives CSATPGTSSYNEQFF.

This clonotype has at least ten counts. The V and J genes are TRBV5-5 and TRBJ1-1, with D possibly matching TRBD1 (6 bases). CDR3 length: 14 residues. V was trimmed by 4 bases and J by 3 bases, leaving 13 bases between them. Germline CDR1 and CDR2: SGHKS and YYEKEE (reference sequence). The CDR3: CASSLQGVDTEAFF. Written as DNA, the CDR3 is TGTGCCAGCAGCCTACAGGGAGTCGACACTGAAGCTTTCTTT. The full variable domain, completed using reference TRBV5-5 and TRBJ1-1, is DAGVTQSPTHLIKTRGQQVTLRCSPISGHKSVSWYQQVLGQGPQFIFQYYEKEERGRGNFPDRFSARQFPNYSSELNVNALLLGDSALYLCASSLQGVDTEAFFGQGTRLTVV.